Following are 10 T cell receptor beta chains from one sample sequenced in a study of control samples from healthy donors and cancer patients. Libraries were prepared by immunoSEQ multiplex PCR; TCRdb keeps only in-frame clonotypes and omits some of them. The repertoire holds about 160,000 clones, with about 95% as singletons. Material: PBMCs. These receptors came from a man aged 55-75 years with colorectal cancer.

In nucleotides, the CDR3 is TGCGCCAGCAGCCAAGCCTCCTACAATGAGCAGTTCTTC. This encodes CASSQASYNEQFF. The rearrangement joins TRBV4-1 to TRBJ2-1; no clear D gene. With 1 base removed from V and 0 bases from J, the gap between germline ends came to 1 base. Germline V lookup: CDR1 MGHRA, CDR2 YSYEKL. The CDR3 spans 13 residues.

This clone was recorded a few times. J is TRBJ1-1 and V is TRBV19; TRBD1 might be the D (5 bases). Germline CDR1 and CDR2: LNHDA and SQIVND (reference sequence). V lost 7 bases to trimming and J lost 4 bases, with 10 bases between them. This CDR3 has 12 residues. CDR3 amino acids: CASKGQGTEAFF. CDR3 bases: TGTGCCAGTAAGGGGCAGGGCACTGAAGCTTTCTTT.

The V gene is TRBV27, the J gene TRBJ2-3; D is perhaps TRBD1 (6 bases). In germline, CDR1 is MNHEY, CDR2 SMNVEV (reference sequence). The CDR3 sequence is 14 residues long. The V end lost 3 bases, the J end lost 1 base, and 8 bases lay between the germline ends. The CDR3 is CASSLKGGTDTQYF. CDR3 nucleotide sequence: TGTGCCAGCAGTTTGAAGGGGGGCACAGATACGCAGTATTTT.

The V and J genes are TRBV7-9 and TRBJ1-1, with 10 bases lining up with TRBD1. Germline V lookup: CDR1 SEHNR, CDR2 FQNEAQ (reference sequence). The V and J ends lost 5 bases and 2 bases, in that order; junction bases with no gene match: 2. The CDR3 sequence is 14 residues long. CDR3 region: CASSRTGGNTEAFF. CDR3 bases: TGTGCCAGCAGCCGGACAGGGGGTAACACTGAAGCTTTCTTT.

The chain has TRBV10-2 and TRBJ2-3, with 11 positions matching TRBD2. V shed 7 bases and J 2 bases; nucleotides not matched to a gene: 2. The CDR3 consists of 14 residues. Looked up from germline, CDR1 is WSHSY and CDR2 is SAAADI. CDR3 nucleotide sequence: TGCGCCAGCACACTAGCGGGGGTCACAGATACGCAGTATTTT. Translation: CASTLAGVTDTQYF.

J is TRBJ1-5 and V is TRBV6-1; TRBD1 matches 8 bases. V shed 3 bases, J shed 6 bases, and the junction held 7 bases outside the gene matches. The CDR3 totals 15 residues. Germline loops: CDR1 MNHNS, CDR2 SASEGT. The CDR3, as DNA: TGTGCCAGCAGTGAGTGGACAGGGCGGGTTCAGCCCCAGCATTTT. This codes for CASSEWTGRVQPQHF.

The table lists this clone with a count of one. The genes are TRBV19 and TRBJ1-2, with D unclear. V lost 6 bases and J lost 0, with 11 bases in between. CDR1 LNHDA and CDR2 SQIVND come from the germline V gene (reference sequence). The CDR3 runs 14 residues. CDR3 bases: TGTGCCAGTAGGCACGATACTGCTAACTATGGCTACACCTTC. Translation: CASRHDTANYGYTF. Full variable domain (rest looked up from reference TRBV19 and TRBJ1-2): DGGITQSPKYLFRKEGQNVTLSCEQNLNHDAMYWYRQDPGQGLRLIYYSQIVNDFQKGDIAEGYSVSREKKESFPLTVTSAQKNPTAFYLCASRHDTANYGYTFGSGTRLTVV.

This clone came up once. J is TRBJ1-2 and V is TRBV7-8; 9 nucleotides align to TRBD1. Germline V gene sequence: CDR1 SGHVS, CDR2 FQNEAQ. J gave up 4 bases and V 4 bases, and 10 bases lay outside the gene matches. The CDR3 sequence is 16 residues long. CDR3 coding DNA: TGTGCCAGCAGCTATCTAACAGGGGGCCCGGGCTATGGCTACACCTTC. Amino acid sequence: CASSYLTGGPGYGYTF.

The V gene is TRBV18, the J gene TRBJ1-3; D perhaps matches TRBD1 (6 bases). CDR1 is KGHSH and CDR2 is LQKENI in the germline V gene. The CDR3 totals 15 residues. V lost 6 bases to trimming and J lost 4 bases, with 16 bases between them. CDR3 in amino acids: CASSLRGGAGNTIYF. The CDR3 DNA reads as TGTGCCAGCTCCCTCCGGGGGGGCGCCGGAAACACCATATATTTT.

The V gene is TRBV5-1, the J gene TRBJ2-7, with 8 bases identical to TRBD1. The CDR3 contains 14 residues. The germline CDR1 and CDR2 sequences are SGHRS and YFSETQ. The V segment lost 4 bases and the J segment 5 bases; nucleotides outside the gene matches: 8. This chain's CDR3 is CASSPSWTGHEQYF. The CDR3 DNA sequence: TGCGCCAGCAGCCCCTCCTGGACAGGGCACGAGCAGTACTTC.